A selection of T cell receptor beta chains follows, all from one sample in a study of blood T cell repertoires in COVID-19. Measured with immunoSEQ multiplex PCR; TCRdb has only the in-frame clones, and not every one. The sample lists 120,000 or so clones, roughly 84% occurring once. Specimen: peripheral blood. These receptors were obtained from a woman in her twenties or thirties who had recovered from COVID-19. CDR3s include the opening cysteine and the closing phenylalanine or tryptophan. D genes are given only for firm matches. Rows give clone size only sometimes, using once, few, many, or a class for an expanded clone.

v_call,d_call,j_call,clone_size,cdr3_aa,cdr3_nt
TRBV9,.,TRBJ2-3,.,CASSVGTTDTQYF,TGTGCCAGCAGCGTAGGAACTACAGATACGCAGTATTTT
TRBV2,.,TRBJ1-6,.,CASSEARGTYNSPLHF,TGTGCCAGCAGTGAAGCGAGAGGGACCTATAATTCACCCCTCCACTTT
TRBV6-5,TRBD1,TRBJ1-2,few,CASRSQGVNGYTF,TGTGCCAGCAGATCGCAGGGGGTGAATGGCTACACCTTC
TRBV6-5,TRBD1,TRBJ1-6,.,CASRMGQGESPLHF,TGTGCCAGCAGAATGGGACAGGGGGAATCACCCCTCCACTTT
TRBV11-2,TRBD2,TRBJ2-5,.,CASSAGTSGRAGETQYF,TGTGCCAGCAGCGCCGGGACTAGCGGGAGGGCCGGGGAGACCCAGTACTTC
TRBV27,TRBD1,TRBJ2-1,few,CASSRDRGYNEQFF,TGTGCCAGCAGCCGGGACAGGGGATACAATGAGCAGTTCTTC
TRBV3-1/TRBV3-2,.,TRBJ2-2,.,CASSHFSSGELFF,TGTGCCAGCAGCCACTTTAGCTCCGGGGAGCTGTTTTTT
TRBV2,TRBD1,TRBJ2-7,.,CASNRDRHEQYF,TGTGCCAGCAACCGGGACAGGCACGAGCAGTACTTC
TRBV13,TRBD2,TRBJ2-1,.,CASSAQGLAHYNEQFF,TGTGCCAGCAGCGCCCAGGGACTAGCTCACTACAATGAGCAGTTCTTC
TRBV4-2,.,TRBJ2-7,.,CASSQVLEAGIPGEQYF,TGTGCCAGCAGCCAAGTCCTCGAGGCGGGGATTCCCGGCGAGCAGTACTTC
TRBV9,TRBD2,TRBJ2-5,.,CASSVLAGGQETQYF,TGTGCCAGCAGCGTACTAGCGGGGGGGCAGGAGACCCAGTACTTC
TRBV7-9,TRBD2,TRBJ2-3,.,CASGPTSGGIIGHTDTQYF,TGTGCCAGCGGACCGACTAGCGGGGGGATAATCGGACACACAGATACGCAGTATTTT
TRBV5-1,.,TRBJ1-4,few,CASSLAGRDNEKLFF,TGCGCCAGCAGCTTGGCGGGGAGGGATAATGAAAAACTGTTTTTT
TRBV27,TRBD1,TRBJ1-5,.,CASSPTGYSNQPQHF,TGTGCCAGCAGTCCGACAGGGTATAGCAATCAGCCCCAGCATTTT
TRBV7-9,TRBD1,TRBJ1-1,.,CASSLAGRQGVWTEAFF,TGTGCCAGCAGCTTAGCGGGGAGACAGGGGGTATGGACTGAAGCTTTCTTT
TRBV13,.,TRBJ2-7,.,CASSLYPGHRVTYEQYF,TGTGCCAGCAGCTTATATCCGGGGCACAGGGTTACCTACGAGCAGTACTTC
TRBV9,.,TRBJ2-1,.,CASSVYGGMENEQFF,TGTGCCAGCAGCGTATACGGGGGTATGGAGAATGAGCAGTTCTTC
TRBV20-1,.,TRBJ2-7,.,CSARLGVEQYF,TGCAGTGCCAGACTAGGAGTAGAGCAGTACTTC
TRBV12-5,.,TRBJ1-3,few,CASGLGVSGNTIYF,TGTGCTAGTGGTTTGGGAGTCTCTGGAAACACCATATATTTT
TRBV9,.,TRBJ1-2,.,CASSGPGDRSYTF,TGTGCCAGCAGCGGTCCCGGGGATAGGAGCTACACCTTC
TRBV6-6,.,TRBJ1-5,.,CASTQSGTTNQPQHF,TGTGCCAGCACCCAAAGCGGGACGACGAATCAGCCCCAGCATTTT
TRBV6-5,TRBD1,TRBJ1-2,.,CASSYYDRGFEYGYTF,TGTGCCAGCAGTTACTATGACAGGGGGTTCGAATATGGCTACACCTTC
TRBV10-2,TRBD1,TRBJ2-7,.,CASSRTGGSYEQYF,TGCGCCAGCAGCCGGACAGGGGGGTCCTACGAGCAGTACTTC
TRBV10-1,TRBD2,TRBJ2-2,.,CASSEEFGTSGGLNTGELFF,TGCGCCAGCAGTGAGGAATTTGGGACTAGCGGGGGCCTGAACACCGGGGAGCTGTTTTTT
TRBV2,TRBD1,TRBJ2-1,.,CASRTGQGSYNEQFF,TGTGCCAGCAGGACCGGACAGGGGTCCTACAATGAGCAGTTCTTC
TRBV5-6,.,TRBJ2-7,.,CASSTSAGLEQYF,TGTGCCAGCAGCACCTCGGCAGGGCTCGAGCAGTACTTC
TRBV5-1,TRBD1,TRBJ1-2,.,CASSLEAGGSANYGYTF,TGCGCCAGCAGCTTGGAGGCAGGGGGTTCCGCTAACTATGGCTACACCTTC
TRBV2,TRBD1,TRBJ1-4,.,CASSAWDSTNEKLFF,TGTGCCAGCAGCGCCTGGGACAGCACTAATGAAAAACTGTTTTTT
TRBV5-1,TRBD1,TRBJ2-1,.,CASSLKQGAYEQFF,TGCGCCAGCAGCTTAAAGCAGGGGGCATATGAGCAGTTCTTC
TRBV5-4,TRBD2,TRBJ2-1,.,CASSSGTSGYNEQFF,TGTGCCAGCAGCTCCGGCACTAGCGGGTACAATGAGCAGTTCTTC
TRBV27,.,TRBJ2-7,.,CASSLSNGAYEQYF,TGTGCCAGCAGTTTATCGAATGGGGCGTACGAGCAGTACTTC
TRBV3-1/TRBV3-2,.,TRBJ2-3,.,CASSQDLGGASDTQYF,TGTGCCAGCAGCCAAGACTTGGGGGGGGCCAGTGATACGCAGTATTTT
TRBV15,.,TRBJ1-2,.,CATSNSNYGYTF,TGTGCCACCAGTAACAGTAACTATGGCTACACCTTC
TRBV11-1,.,TRBJ1-3,.,CASSLASRSSSGNTIYF,TGTGCCAGCAGCTTAGCGAGTAGATCATCCTCTGGAAACACCATATATTTT
TRBV7-9,TRBD2,TRBJ2-1,.,CASSLGRAGGNYNEQFF,TGTGCCAGCAGCTTAGGTCGTGCGGGGGGGAACTACAATGAGCAGTTCTTC
TRBV29-1,TRBD1,TRBJ1-1,.,CSAYVDRGEAFF,TGCAGCGCCTATGTGGACAGGGGGGAAGCTTTCTTT
TRBV6-5,.,TRBJ2-1,.,CASSWGHYNEQFF,TGTGCCAGCAGTTGGGGACACTACAATGAGCAGTTCTTC
TRBV27,.,TRBJ2-7,once,CASSLRVLGYEQYF,TGTGCCAGCAGTTTACGGGTATTGGGCTACGAGCAGTACTTC
TRBV7-8,TRBD1,TRBJ1-2,.,CASSPGQNYGYTF,TGTGCCAGCAGCCCGGGACAGAACTATGGCTACACCTTC
TRBV19,.,TRBJ1-3,.,CASSPRTARNTIYF,TGTGCCAGTAGTCCCCGGACAGCGAGAAACACCATATATTTT
TRBV18,TRBD1,TRBJ2-7,few,CASSLTGAEQYF,TGTGCCAGCTCACTGACAGGGGCCGAGCAGTACTTC
TRBV11-2,TRBD2,TRBJ2-1,.,CASSKVWGGSGYNEQFF,TGTGCCAGCAGCAAAGTTTGGGGGGGATCGGGTTACAATGAGCAGTTCTTC
TRBV28,.,TRBJ1-1,.,CASQFVVRGATEAFF,TGTGCCAGCCAGTTTGTGGTCAGGGGAGCCACTGAAGCTTTCTTT
TRBV18,TRBD1,TRBJ2-5,.,CASSLGQGETQYF,TGTGCCAGCTCCTTAGGACAGGGAGAGACCCAGTACTTC
TRBV3-1/TRBV3-2,TRBD2,TRBJ2-5,.,CASSRPGTSGSVGETQYF,TGTGCCAGCAGCCGTCCCGGGACTAGCGGGAGCGTTGGAGAGACCCAGTACTTC